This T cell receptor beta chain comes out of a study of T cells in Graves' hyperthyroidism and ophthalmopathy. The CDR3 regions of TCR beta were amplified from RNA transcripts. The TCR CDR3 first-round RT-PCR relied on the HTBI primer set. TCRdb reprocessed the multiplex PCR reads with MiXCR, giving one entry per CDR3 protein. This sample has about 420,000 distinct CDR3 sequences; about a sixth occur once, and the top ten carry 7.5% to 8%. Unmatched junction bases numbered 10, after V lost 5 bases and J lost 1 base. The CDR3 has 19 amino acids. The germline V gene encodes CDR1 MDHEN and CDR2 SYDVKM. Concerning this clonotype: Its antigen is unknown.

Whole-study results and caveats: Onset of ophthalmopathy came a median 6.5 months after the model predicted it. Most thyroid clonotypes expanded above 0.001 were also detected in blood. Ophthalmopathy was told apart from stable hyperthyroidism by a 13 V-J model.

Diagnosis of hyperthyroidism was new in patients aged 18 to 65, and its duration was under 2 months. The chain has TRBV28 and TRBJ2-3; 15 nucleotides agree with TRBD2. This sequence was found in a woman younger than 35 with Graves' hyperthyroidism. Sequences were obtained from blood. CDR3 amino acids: CASSPNGLAGGAGTDTQYF. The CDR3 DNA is TGTGCCAGCAGTCCAAATGGACTAGCGGGGGGGGCCGGCACAGATACGCAGTATTTT.